This T cell receptor beta chain was documented in a study of shared clonotypes between healthy human individuals. Across the study: Each donor's CD8 memory used one plate, CD8 naive two, each CD4 subset three.

Nashville, Tennessee was home to all donors, who were Caucasian adults. The study's findings and limits: Generation probabilities of non-shared clonotypes were lower (relative to those shared by all four donors).

Sequenced by immunoSEQ multiplex PCR; TCRdb stores in-frame clones only, minus some. Among 2.3 million or so clones listed, 93% were seen once. Turning to this clone: Antigen unknown.

V lost 5 bases to trimming and J lost 6 bases, with 10 bases between them. Looked up from germline, CDR1 is LNHNV and CDR2 is YYDKDF (reference sequence). The CDR3 has 13 amino acids. The sample taken for sequencing was naive CD4+ T cells from PBMCs. As for subset: CD45RA+ positively selected. The sequence was collected from a man between 18 and 35 years old in good health. Some clones in this sample may be carry-over from other donors' samples. The chain links TRBV15 to TRBJ1-4, with D hard to call. Written as DNA, the CDR3 is TGTGCCACCAGCGGTGGCATTTATGAAAAACTGTTTTTT. This sequence encodes CATSGGIYEKLFF.